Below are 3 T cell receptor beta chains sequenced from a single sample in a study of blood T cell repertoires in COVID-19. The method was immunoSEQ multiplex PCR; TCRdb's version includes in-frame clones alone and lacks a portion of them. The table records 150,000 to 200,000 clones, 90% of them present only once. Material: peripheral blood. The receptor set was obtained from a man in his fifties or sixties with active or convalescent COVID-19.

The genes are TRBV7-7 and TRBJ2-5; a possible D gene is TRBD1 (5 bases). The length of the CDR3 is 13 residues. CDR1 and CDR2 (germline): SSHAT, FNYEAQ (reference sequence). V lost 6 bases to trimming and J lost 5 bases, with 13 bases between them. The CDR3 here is CASSFREHETQYF. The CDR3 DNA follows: TGTGCCAGCAGTTTCAGGGAACACGAGACCCAGTACTTC.

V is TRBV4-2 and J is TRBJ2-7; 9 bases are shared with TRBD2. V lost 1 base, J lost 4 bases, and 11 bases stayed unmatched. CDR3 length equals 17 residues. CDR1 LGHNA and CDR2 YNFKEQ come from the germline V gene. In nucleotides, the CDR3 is TGTGCCAGCAGCCAAGGGAGTGTGGCTAGCGGGATGTACGAGCAGTACTTC. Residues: CASSQGSVASGMYEQYF.

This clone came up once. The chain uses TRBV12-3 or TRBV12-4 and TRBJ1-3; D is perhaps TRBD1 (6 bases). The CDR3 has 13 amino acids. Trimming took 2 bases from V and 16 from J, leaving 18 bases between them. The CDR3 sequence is CASSLNPTARGYF. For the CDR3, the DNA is TGTGCCAGCAGTTTAAATCCTACAGCTAGGGGGTATTTT.